A single T cell receptor (beta chain) is shown here with its context. Treatment denoted: some 20 received Ad26.COV2.S at low or high dose, single or two shots; about 5 received placebo; per-sample allocation not given. The samples date from day 63 after the first vaccine or placebo injection. The source of the sample is a study of Ad26.COV2.S vaccination and SARS-CoV-2 variants. Background on the study: Intramuscular Ad26.COV2.S at 5x10^10 or 1x10^11 viral particles.

Here immunoSEQ multiplex PCR was the method, and the copy in TCRdb shows in-frame clones only, minus some. The sample includes 430,000 or so clones, roughly nine tenths of them seen just once. CDR3 length: 13 amino acids. V was clipped by 4 bases and J by 2 bases, with 10 bases between them. CDR1 is SGHRS and CDR2 is YFSETQ in the germline V gene. The gene calls are TRBV5-1 and TRBJ2-7, with a tentative D call TRBD1 (5 bases). Material: peripheral blood, obtained in a trial of Ad26.COV2.S vaccine versus placebo. The receptor comes from a person aged 18-65 years who received the Ad26.COV2.S COVID-19 vaccine or a placebo. The CDR3 DNA reads TGCGCCAGCAGCCTGCAGGGTACCTACGAGCAGTACTTC. It yields the protein CASSLQGTYEQYF.